The TCR delta chain under discussion was sequenced for a study of γδ T cells in repeated Plasmodium falciparum infection. This CDR3 is 19 amino acids long. Germline assignment: CDR1 GEAIGNYY and CDR2 EKD. Trimming removed 0 bases from V and 2 bases from J; junction bases left unmatched: 15. Flow sorting of PBMC yielded separate Vgamma9/Vdelta2+ and Vdelta2-negative gammadelta T cell populations for bulk repertoire analysis. In this sample, this clone turned up many times. What it binds is not known. The study's findings and limits: Waves of new clonotype selection appeared after repeated controlled infections in Vdelta2-negative, largely Vdelta1+, gammadelta T cells.

TCRdb re-identified clones in the multiplex PCR reads via CATT. The table lists about 48,000 delta-chain clones, roughly 1.6% of them singletons. This chain uses TRDV2 with TRDJ1; 9 bases agree with TRDD3. The specimen was gamma-delta T cells from blood. This clonotype originated in a pool of human donors (malaria-infected and uninfected, not separated). CDR3 sequence (DNA): TGTGCCTGTGACACCGTGGGTACTGGGGGAGGGGTCCGGACCGATAAACTCATCTTT. It is translated as CACDTVGTGGGVRTDKLIF.